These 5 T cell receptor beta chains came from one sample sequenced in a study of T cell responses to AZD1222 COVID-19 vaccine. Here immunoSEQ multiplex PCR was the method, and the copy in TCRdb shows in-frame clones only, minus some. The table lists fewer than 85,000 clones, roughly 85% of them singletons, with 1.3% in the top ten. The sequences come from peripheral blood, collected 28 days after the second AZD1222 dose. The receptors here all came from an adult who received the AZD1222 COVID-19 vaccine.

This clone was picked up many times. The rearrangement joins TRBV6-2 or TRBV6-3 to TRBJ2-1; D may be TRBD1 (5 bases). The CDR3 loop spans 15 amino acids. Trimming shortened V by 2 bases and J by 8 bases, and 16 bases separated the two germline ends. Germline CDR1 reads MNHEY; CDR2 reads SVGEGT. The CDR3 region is CASSYKGLRIDEQFF. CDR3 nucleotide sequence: TGTGCCAGCAGTTACAAGGGGCTGCGTATCGATGAGCAGTTCTTC.

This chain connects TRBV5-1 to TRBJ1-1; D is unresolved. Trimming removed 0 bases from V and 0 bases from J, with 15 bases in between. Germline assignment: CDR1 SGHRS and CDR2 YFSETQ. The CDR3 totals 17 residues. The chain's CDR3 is CASSLVSARVLNTEAFF. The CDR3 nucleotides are TGCGCCAGCAGCTTGGTGTCAGCGCGGGTACTGAACACTGAAGCTTTCTTT.

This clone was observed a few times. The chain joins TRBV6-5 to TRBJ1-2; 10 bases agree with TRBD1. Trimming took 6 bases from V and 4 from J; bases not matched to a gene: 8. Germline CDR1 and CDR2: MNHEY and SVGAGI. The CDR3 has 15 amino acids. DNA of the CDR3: TGTGCCAGCAGACCCGACAGGGGGCAAGGCTATGGCTACACCTTC. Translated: CASRPDRGQGYGYTF.

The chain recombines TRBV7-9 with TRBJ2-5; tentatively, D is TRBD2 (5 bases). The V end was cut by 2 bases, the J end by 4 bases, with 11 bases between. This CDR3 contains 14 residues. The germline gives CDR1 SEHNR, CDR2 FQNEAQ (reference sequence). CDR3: CASSLHPSRETQYF. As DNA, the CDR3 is TGTGCCAGCAGCTTACATCCTAGCAGAGAGACCCAGTACTTC.

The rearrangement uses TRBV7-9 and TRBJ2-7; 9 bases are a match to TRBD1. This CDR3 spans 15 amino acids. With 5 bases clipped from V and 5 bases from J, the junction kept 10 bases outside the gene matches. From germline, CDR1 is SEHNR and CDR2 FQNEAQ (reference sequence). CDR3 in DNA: TGTGCCAGCAGCCCCTCCCGGGACAGGGACCACGAGCAGTACTTC. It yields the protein CASSPSRDRDHEQYF.